This passage covers 9 T cell receptor beta chains from one sample sequenced in a study of cytomegalovirus exposure and HLA in healthy donors. Primers included in the PCR were 60 Vbeta and 13 Jbeta primers. Repertoires were generated with immunoSEQ multiplex PCR, while TCRdb's copy carries only in-frame clones and drops some. The sample lists around 200,000 clones; about 69% were seen once. Source material: PBMCs. Every receptor here comes from a man aged 25-40 years in good health and CMV-seropositive.

The table lists this clone with a few counts. The chain joins TRBV5-1 to TRBJ2-3; D perhaps matches TRBD2 (5 bases). Germline V gene data show CDR1 as SGHRS and CDR2 as YFSETQ. V was clipped by 0 bases and J by 5 bases, with 10 bases between them. The CDR3 is 14 amino acids. CDR3 nucleotide sequence: TGCGCCAGCAGCTTGGGGCGGGCGGGAGATACGCAGTATTTT. Its protein product is CASSLGRAGDTQYF.

CDR3 loop: CASSLGRGELFF. CDR3 nucleotides: TGTGCCAGCAGCTTAGGGCGCGGGGAGCTGTTTTTT. The chain couples TRBV7-3 to TRBJ2-2; D gene ambiguous. Germline CDR1 SGHTA, CDR2 FQGTGA. Trimming left V 2 bases short and J 7 bases short, with 5 bases between. The CDR3 has 12 residues.

V and J are TRBV5-4 and TRBJ2-5; D may match TRBD1 or TRBD2 (5 bases each). The last part of the DNA fits TRBJ2-7 better; the J call may be wrong. CDR3 length: 13 amino acids. Germline V gives CDR1 SGHNT, CDR2 YYREEE (reference sequence). The CDR3 sequence is CASSIPPGHEQYF. The CDR3 coding sequence is TGTGCCAGCAGCATACCGCCGGGACACGAGCAGTACTTC.

The chain carries TRBV4-3 and TRBJ1-5; D is uncertain. Trimming cost V 1 base and J 2 bases, with 9 bases left between them. CDR1 LGHNA and CDR2 YSLEER come from the germline V gene. This CDR3 has 15 residues. CDR3 amino acids: CASSQVHSGNQPQHF. Written as DNA, the CDR3 is TGCGCCAGCAGCCAAGTTCACTCGGGCAATCAGCCCCAGCATTTT.

This clone was seen at least ten times. The chain couples TRBV4-3 to TRBJ2-5, with D possibly TRBD2 on 6 matching bases. The CDR3 runs 15 residues. V lost 0 bases and J 5 bases, leaving 13 bases between the germline ends. Germline V lookup: CDR1 LGHNA, CDR2 YSLEER. Written as DNA, the CDR3 is TGCGCCAGCAGCCAAGATAGCGGTTTTCGGGAGACCCAGTACTTC. Encoded protein: CASSQDSGFRETQYF.

The genes are TRBV2 and TRBJ2-3; tentative D call: TRBD2 (5 bases). The germline V and J ends were trimmed by 10 bases and 4 bases, with 15 bases remaining between them. The CDR3 is made up of 13 amino acids. Germline CDR1 is SNHLY and CDR2 is FYNNEI. The CDR3 loop reads CATWTAGADTQYF. CDR3 sequence (DNA): TGTGCCACGTGGACCGCCGGGGCAGATACGCAGTATTTT.

CDR3 in DNA: TGTGCCAGCTCACCACCAGATAGCTATGGCTACACCTTC. Translation gives CASSPPDSYGYTF. This chain uses TRBV18 with TRBJ1-2; no firm D call. CDR3 length: 13 amino acids. V dropped 0 bases and J dropped 4 bases, with 6 bases sitting between them. In germline, CDR1 is KGHSH, CDR2 LQKENI.

The genes are TRBV21-1 and TRBJ2-6; TRBD1 reflects the table's D call only, with no check against the DNA. TRBV21-1 is tagged as a pseudogene. The CDR3 runs 18 residues. The chain's CDR3 is CASSKGGQVRPGANVLTF. CDR3 nucleotides: TGTGCCAGCAGCAAAGGGGGGCAGGTGAGACCTGGGGCCAACGTCCTGACTTTC.

The chain employs TRBV7-8 and TRBJ2-3; 8 bases are shared with TRBD1. V was pared by 5 bases and J by 0 bases, with 4 bases of the junction left unmatched. The CDR3 totals 15 residues. Germline CDR1 and CDR2: SGHVS and FQNEAQ. CDR3 in DNA: TGTGCCAGCAGCCTAAGACAGGGGAGCACAGATACGCAGTATTTT. It yields the protein CASSLRQGSTDTQYF.